This T cell receptor (beta chain) appears in the sequencing data of a study of cytomegalovirus exposure and HLA in healthy donors. This PCR relied on a set of 60 Vbeta primers and 13 Jbeta primers. The protocol was immunoSEQ multiplex PCR, while the TCRdb copy is restricted to in-frame clones and leaves out a portion. In the table there are under 100,000 clones, about 74% of which are singletons. CDR3 length equals 16 residues. V lost 1 base to trimming and J lost 4 bases; unmatched junction nucleotides: 9. CDR1 SGHTA and CDR2 FQGNSA come from the germline V gene. Notes on the study in general: As a later analysis revealed, the rate of TCR association differed by HLA locus, with DRB1 most and HLA-C fewest. Analyzed later, most CMV-associated TCR beta chains appeared HLA-restricted. Later genetic work tied a missense DCLRE1C variant to beta-chain V and J trimming.

Points on this clone: What it binds is unknown.

The sample consisted of PBMCs. This receptor was identified in a woman aged 50 to 65 in good health and CMV-seropositive. The V and J genes are TRBV7-2 and TRBJ1-2, with 7 positions matching TRBD1. CDR3 nucleotides: TGTGCCAGCAGCTTAGAAGTTAGCAGGGGGTTCTATGGCTACACCTTC. The encoded protein is CASSLEVSRGFYGYTF.